The 28 T cell receptor beta chains below come from one sample, sequenced in a study of shared T cell receptors in the human thymus (dated by TCRdb to the early 2020s). Library prep was done by the immunoSEQ multiplex PCR assay. In its TCRdb copy, this immuneACCESS table keeps in-frame sequences only and misses some clones. Where compared with another copy, unresolved V genes explain less than half of these, and the others have no known cause. The sample table records about 660,000 clones; around 87% of these occur just once. The ten largest clones represent 0.0094% of the sample. This sample also belongs to another study, concerning human thymus T cells.

Sample: thymocytes. These receptors were obtained from a boy under two years old with a congenital heart defect. Donor details come from another sample of the same person, matched by shared clones.

The V and J genes are TRBV19 and TRBJ2-3; 10 bases are a match to TRBD2. The CDR3 length is 15 residues. The J segment lost 6 bases and the V segment lost 7 bases, leaving 10 bases of the junction unmatched. Per the germline V gene, CDR1 is LNHDA and CDR2 is SQIVND (reference sequence). The CDR3 spells CASMVPSGGPDTQYF. The CDR3 region has the DNA TGTGCCAGTATGGTCCCTAGCGGGGGCCCGGATACGCAGTATTTT.

The chain links TRBV28 to TRBJ1-6; D is possibly TRBD1 (5 bases). The length of the CDR3 is 15 residues. The V gene's germline CDR1 is MDHEN and CDR2 SYDVKM. Trimming left V 7 bases short and J 5 bases short, with 15 bases between. Here the CDR3 DNA reads TGTGCCAGCACGAAGCGCCAGGGAAATAATTCACCCCTCCACTTT. Translating gives CASTKRQGNNSPLHF.

The DNA of the CDR3 is TGTGCCAGCAGCGCAGGGACCGGGGAGCTGTTTTTT. Encoded protein: CASSAGTGELFF. The chain combines TRBV6-4 with TRBJ2-2; D is perhaps TRBD1 (5 bases). V was shortened by 6 bases and J by 5 bases, with 7 bases between the two germline ends. The CDR3 sequence is 12 residues long. Germline V gene sequence: CDR1 MRHNA, CDR2 SNTAGT.

The chain carries TRBV15 and TRBJ2-4, with 9 nucleotides matching TRBD1. CDR3 length: 16 amino acids. After removal of 3 bases from V and 8 bases from J, the junction contained 11 bases not matched to a gene. Germline loops: CDR1 LNHNV, CDR2 YYDKDF (reference sequence). The CDR3 protein is CATSRATGTGLYIQYF. The CDR3 DNA sequence: TGTGCCACCAGCAGGGCGACCGGGACAGGGTTGTACATTCAGTACTTC.

V and J are TRBV14 and TRBJ1-2, with 7 bases fitting TRBD1. This CDR3 comprises 14 residues. V shed 5 bases, J shed 6 bases, and the junction held 9 bases outside the gene matches. From germline, CDR1 is SGHDN and CDR2 FVKESK. The CDR3 protein is CASSVRDRFDGYTF. CDR3 nucleotides: TGTGCCAGCAGCGTTCGGGACAGATTCGATGGCTACACCTTC.

This rearrangement joins TRBV9 to TRBJ2-7; 9 positions match TRBD1. V trimming: 3 bases; J trimming: 5 bases; junction bases outside the gene matches: 6. The CDR3 sequence is 14 residues long. Germline CDR1 and CDR2: SGDLS and YYNGEE. The CDR3 here is CASSAGQGGNEQYF. The CDR3, as DNA: TGTGCCAGCAGCGCGGGACAGGGTGGCAACGAGCAGTACTTC.

V is TRBV4-3 and J is TRBJ2-1; D is uncertain. The CDR3 has 16 residues. The V end lost 0 bases, the J end lost 4 bases, and 13 bases lay between the germline ends. Germline loops: CDR1 LGHNA, CDR2 YSLEER. The CDR3 sequence is CASSQERAKPYNEQFF. In nucleotides, the CDR3 is TGCGCCAGCAGCCAAGAAAGAGCGAAACCGTACAATGAGCAGTTCTTC.

DNA for the CDR3: TGTGCCAGCAGTGAGGGCCATGCAACTAATGAAAAACTGTTTTTT. Translating it yields CASSEGHATNEKLFF. J is TRBJ1-4 and V is TRBV2; D gene unclear. The V gene's germline CDR1 is SNHLY and CDR2 FYNNEI. V gave up 3 bases and J gave up 0 bases, with 8 bases separating them. The CDR3 totals 15 residues.

The chain couples TRBV4-2 to TRBJ2-2; D possibly corresponds to TRBD1 (6 bases). The CDR3 runs 15 residues. Germline CDR1 reads LGHNA; CDR2 reads YNFKEQ. The V end was cut by 4 bases, the J end by 3 bases, with 12 bases between. The CDR3 spells CASSLERQDTGELFF. CDR3 nucleotide sequence: TGTGCCAGCAGCCTAGAGAGACAGGACACCGGGGAGCTGTTTTTT.

The V gene is TRBV28, the J gene TRBJ2-7; D remains ambiguous. The CDR3 contains 14 residues. Trimming took off 6 bases at V and 4 bases at J, with 16 bases between the two ends. The germline CDR1 and CDR2 sequences are MDHEN and SYDVKM. This chain's CDR3 is CASSWAGYPYEQYF. The CDR3 nucleotides are TGTGCCAGCAGCTGGGCAGGCTATCCATACGAGCAGTACTTC.

This clone showed up just once. The rearrangement uses TRBV5-6 and TRBJ1-2; D call uncertain. The V and J ends lost 4 bases and 8 bases respectively, with 9 bases between them. Germline V gene sequence: CDR1 SGHDT, CDR2 YYEEEE. The CDR3 has 11 amino acids. This chain's CDR3 is CASSSRGGYTF. In DNA form, the CDR3 reads TGTGCCAGCAGCAGCCGGGGAGGCTACACCTTC.

This chain uses TRBV28 with TRBJ2-6; D remains unclear. The CDR3 covers 15 residues. Trimming shortened V by 5 bases and J by 2 bases, and 10 bases separated the two germline ends. In germline, CDR1 is MDHEN, CDR2 SYDVKM. CDR3 DNA: TGTGCCAGCAGTCTTCAGATAACTGGGGCCAACGTCCTGACTTTC. It yields the protein CASSLQITGANVLTF.

The V and J genes are TRBV6-4 and TRBJ2-3, with 12 nucleotides matching TRBD2. The trim removed 2 bases at V and 0 bases at J, leaving 6 bases unmatched. This CDR3 comprises 18 residues. Germline values: CDR1 MRHNA, CDR2 SNTAGT. CDR3 region: CASSDTRTSGNSTDTQYF. CDR3 in DNA: TGTGCCAGCAGTGACACCCGGACTAGCGGGAATAGCACAGATACGCAGTATTTT.

The chain is built from TRBV5-1 and TRBJ1-6; the match to TRBD1 covers 7 bases. The CDR3 is 15 residues long. After removal of 1 base from V and 9 bases from J, the junction contained 7 bases not matched to a gene. The V gene's germline CDR1 is SGHRS and CDR2 YFSETQ. The chain's CDR3 is CASSLRQGTSSPLHF. The CDR3 DNA follows: TGCGCCAGCAGCTTGAGACAGGGCACGAGTTCACCCCTCCACTTT.

The chain recombines TRBV28 with TRBJ2-3, with TRBD2 matching 8 bases. The germline CDR1 and CDR2 sequences are MDHEN and SYDVKM. The J segment lost 5 bases and the V segment lost 4 bases, leaving 11 bases of the junction unmatched. The CDR3 runs 16 residues. CDR3: CASSSPPLAGEDTQYF. As DNA, the CDR3 is TGTGCCAGCAGTTCCCCACCCCTAGCGGGTGAAGATACGCAGTATTTT.

This chain uses TRBV28 with TRBJ2-7, with unresolved D. The CDR3 runs 15 residues. The germline CDR1 and CDR2 sequences are MDHEN and SYDVKM. V lost 2 bases to trimming and J lost 0 bases, with 11 bases between them. The CDR3 region is CASSLGLVSSYEQYF. CDR3 DNA sequence: TGTGCCAGCAGTTTAGGGCTTGTAAGCTCCTACGAGCAGTACTTC.

The chain employs TRBV28 and TRBJ1-5; tentatively, D is TRBD1 (5 bases). The germline V and J ends were trimmed by 3 bases and 1 base, with 10 bases remaining between them. CDR3 length equals 15 residues. Germline V gene data show CDR1 as MDHEN and CDR2 as SYDVKM. The CDR3 DNA is TGTGCCAGCAGTTTGGGGCGGAGAAGCAATCAGCCCCAGCATTTT. It is translated as CASSLGRRSNQPQHF.

The V gene is TRBV30, the J gene TRBJ1-5; D unclear. The ends were cut back, 3 bases at V and 11 bases at J, with 23 bases in the middle. The CDR3 runs to 15 residues. Germline lookup yields CDR1 GTSNPN and CDR2 SVGIG (reference sequence). CDR3 in amino acids: CAWSVVGGPGEAQHF. For the CDR3, the DNA is TGTGCCTGGAGCGTCGTTGGAGGGCCGGGAGAAGCCCAGCATTTT.

The rearrangement links TRBV10-3 to TRBJ2-5, with D maybe TRBD1 (5 bases). The CDR3 totals 12 residues. Trimming stripped 2 bases from V and 7 bases from J, with 8 bases between. Germline values: CDR1 ENHRY, CDR2 SYGVKD. CDR3 DNA: TGTGCCATCAGTGAGGGGGCTTCGACCCAGTACTTC. Amino acids: CAISEGASTQYF.

The genes are TRBV11-2 and TRBJ2-7; 11 positions agree with TRBD2. V trimming: 0 bases; J trimming: 7 bases; junction bases outside the gene matches: 14. This CDR3 spans 18 amino acids. Per germline, CDR1 SGHAT and CDR2 FQNNGV. The CDR3 is CASSLDPPLLAGECEQYF. In DNA, the CDR3 is TGTGCCAGCAGCTTAGATCCCCCTTTACTAGCGGGGGAGTGTGAGCAGTACTTC.

The rearrangement links TRBV7-6 to TRBJ2-1, with 10 bases fitting TRBD2. The CDR3 sequence is 17 residues long. CDR1 and CDR2 from the germline V gene are SGHVS and FNYEAQ. The trim removed 5 bases at V and 1 base at J, leaving 8 bases unmatched. In nucleotides, the CDR3 is TGTGCCAGCAGCCCAGGGGATAGCGGGGGGTCCTACAATGAGCAGTTCTTC. Amino acid sequence: CASSPGDSGGSYNEQFF.

CDR3 coding DNA: TGCAGCGTTGTTATAGCCAAAAACATTCAGTACTTC. Translating it yields CSVVIAKNIQYF. The chain links TRBV29-1 to TRBJ2-4; D is ambiguous. Germline values: CDR1 SQVTM, CDR2 ANQGSEA. The CDR3 is 12 amino acids. Trimming left V 4 bases short and J 0 bases short, with 4 bases between.

The chain combines TRBV19 with TRBJ2-7, with D maybe TRBD1 (6 bases). Deletions cut 5 bases from V and 2 bases from J, with 13 bases between. The V gene's germline CDR1 is LNHDA and CDR2 SQIVND (reference sequence). CDR3 length: 14 amino acids. CDR3 residues: CASSVDRFTYEQYF. The CDR3 DNA is TGTGCCAGTAGTGTCGACAGGTTCACCTACGAGCAGTACTTC.

This clone has just one count. V is TRBV7-3 and J is TRBJ2-7, with 9 bases identical to TRBD1. The germline gives CDR1 SGHTA, CDR2 FQGTGA. This CDR3 contains 13 residues. V lost 5 bases, J lost 6 bases, and 5 bases stayed unmatched. The CDR3 sequence: CASSLGQGLEQYF. CDR3 DNA: TGTGCCAGCAGCCTCGGACAGGGGCTCGAGCAGTACTTC.

The rearrangement links TRBV2 to TRBJ2-5; 14 nucleotides align to TRBD2. This CDR3 has 13 residues. Germline CDR1 and CDR2: SNHLY and FYNNEI. V lost 7 bases, J lost 7 bases, and 2 bases stayed unmatched. The CDR3 DNA reads as TGTGCCAGCAAAGGACTAGCGGGAGGGACCCAGTACTTC. Translating it yields CASKGLAGGTQYF.

CDR3 nucleotide sequence: TGCGCCAGCAGCGCGGGACAGCCTATACACTATGGCTACACCTTC. Protein: CASSAGQPIHYGYTF. The chain carries TRBV5-1 and TRBJ1-2, with 7 bases that match TRBD1. Germline-derived CDR1 and CDR2 are SGHRS and YFSETQ. This CDR3 region has 15 residues. V lost 4 bases and J lost 3; bases outside the gene matches: 9.

CDR3 protein: CASSLKPGQGSIDTYEQYF. In DNA, the CDR3 is TGTGCCAGCAGTTTAAAACCGGGACAGGGATCAATTGATACCTACGAGCAGTACTTC. The gene calls are TRBV27 and TRBJ2-7; TRBD1 agrees at 9 bases. Looked up from germline, CDR1 is MNHEY and CDR2 is SMNVEV (reference sequence). V lost 2 bases to trimming and J lost 2 bases; unmatched junction nucleotides: 16. This CDR3 is built from 19 residues.

This chain links TRBV27 with TRBJ2-1; tentative D call: TRBD1 (6 bases). Trimming left V 5 bases short and J 5 bases short, with 16 bases between. Germline-derived CDR1 and CDR2 are MNHEY and SMNVEV (reference sequence). CDR3 length equals 15 residues. DNA for the CDR3: TGTGCCAGCAGTCAAAGGGGGTTGTTAAACAATGAGCAGTTCTTC. This sequence encodes CASSQRGLLNNEQFF.